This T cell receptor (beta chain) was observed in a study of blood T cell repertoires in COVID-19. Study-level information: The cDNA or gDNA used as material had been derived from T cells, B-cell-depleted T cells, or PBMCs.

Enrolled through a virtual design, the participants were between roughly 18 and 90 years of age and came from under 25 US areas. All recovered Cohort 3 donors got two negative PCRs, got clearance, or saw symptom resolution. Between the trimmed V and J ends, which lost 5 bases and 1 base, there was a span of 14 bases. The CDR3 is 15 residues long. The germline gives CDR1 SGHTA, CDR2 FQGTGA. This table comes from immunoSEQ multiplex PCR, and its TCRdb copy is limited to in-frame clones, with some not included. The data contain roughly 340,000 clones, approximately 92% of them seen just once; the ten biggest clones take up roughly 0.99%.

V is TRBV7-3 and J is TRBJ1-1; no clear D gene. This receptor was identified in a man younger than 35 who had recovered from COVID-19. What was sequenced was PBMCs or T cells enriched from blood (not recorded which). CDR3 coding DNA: TGTGCCAGCAGCCCCGGTTGGGCGGGGAACACTGAAGCTTTCTTT. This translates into CASSPGWAGNTEAFF.